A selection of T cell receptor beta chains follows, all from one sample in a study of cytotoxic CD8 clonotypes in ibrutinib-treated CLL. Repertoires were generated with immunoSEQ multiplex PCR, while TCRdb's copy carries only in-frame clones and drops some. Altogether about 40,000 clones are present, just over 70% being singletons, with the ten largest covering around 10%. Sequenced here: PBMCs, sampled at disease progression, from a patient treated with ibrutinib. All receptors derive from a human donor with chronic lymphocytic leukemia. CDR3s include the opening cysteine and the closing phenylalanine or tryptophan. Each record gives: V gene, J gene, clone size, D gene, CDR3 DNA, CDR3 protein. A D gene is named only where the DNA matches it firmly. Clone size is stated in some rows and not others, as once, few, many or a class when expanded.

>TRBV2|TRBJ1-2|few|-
TGTGCCAGCAGTGAAGAAGGCGGGGAATTGGGCGGCTACACCTTC
CASSEEGGELGGYTF
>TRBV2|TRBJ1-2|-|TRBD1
TGTGCCAGCAGACCTGACAGGGGGAATGGCTACACCTTC
CASRPDRGNGYTF
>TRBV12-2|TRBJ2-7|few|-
TGTGCAAGTCGCTTCGAGCCGATGTACGAGCAGTACTTC
CASRFEPMYEQYF
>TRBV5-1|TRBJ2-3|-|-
TGCGCCAGCAGCGACGGGAGTACAGATACGCAGTATTTT
CASSDGSTDTQYF
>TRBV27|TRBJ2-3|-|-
TGTGCCAGCAGGGGAGGCACAGATACGCAGTATTTT
CASRGGTDTQYF
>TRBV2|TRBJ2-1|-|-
TGTGCCAGCAGTGAACTCTTTGAGCAGTTCTTC
CASSELFEQFF
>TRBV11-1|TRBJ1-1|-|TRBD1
TGTGCCAGCAGCTTCGGGGACAGGGACAGAGCTTTCTTT
CASSFGDRDRAFF
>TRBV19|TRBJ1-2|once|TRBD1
TGTGCCAGTAGTATTGGCGGACAGGCTTCCTTCTATGGCTACACCTTC
CASSIGGQASFYGYTF
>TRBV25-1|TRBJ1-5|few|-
TGTGCCAGCAGCCCGGACTCACGGTGGGATCAGCCCCAGCATTTT
CASSPDSRWDQPQHF
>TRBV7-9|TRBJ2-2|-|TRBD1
TGTGCCAGCAGCCATTACGGACAGGGGAACACCGGGGAGCTGTTTTTT
CASSHYGQGNTGELFF
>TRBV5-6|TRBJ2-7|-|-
TGTGCCAGCAGCTTGATGGACGAGCAGTACTTC
CASSLMDEQYF